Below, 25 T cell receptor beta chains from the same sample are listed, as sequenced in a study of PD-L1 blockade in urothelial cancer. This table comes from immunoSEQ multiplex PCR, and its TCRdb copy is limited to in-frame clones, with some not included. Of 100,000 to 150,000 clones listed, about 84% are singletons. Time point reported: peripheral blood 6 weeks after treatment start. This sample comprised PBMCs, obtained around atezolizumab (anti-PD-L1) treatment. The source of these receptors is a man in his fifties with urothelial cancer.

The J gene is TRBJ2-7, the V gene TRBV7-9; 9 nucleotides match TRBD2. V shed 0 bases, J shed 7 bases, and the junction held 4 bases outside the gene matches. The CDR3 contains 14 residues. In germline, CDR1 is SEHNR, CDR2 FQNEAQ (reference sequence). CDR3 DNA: TGTGCCAGCAGCTTAGCGACTAGCGGAACAGAGCAGTACTTC. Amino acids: CASSLATSGTEQYF.

In DNA form, the CDR3 reads TGTGCCAGCAGCTTATCCCTGCTAGCGGGAGATAACACCGGGGAGCTGTTTTTT. As protein: CASSLSLLAGDNTGELFF. V usage is TRBV7-8 and J usage is TRBJ2-2; 10 bases map to TRBD2. This CDR3 contains 18 residues. Germline V gene data show CDR1 as SGHVS and CDR2 as FQNEAQ. V was clipped by 2 bases and J by 2 bases; unmatched bases: 8.

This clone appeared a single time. This chain's CDR3 is CASSLRGGTYSYEQYF. CDR3 nucleotide sequence: TGCGCCAGCAGCCTGCGGGGAGGGACCTATTCCTACGAGCAGTACTTC. This chain joins TRBV5-1 and TRBJ2-7; 7 nucleotides line up with TRBD2. The germline CDR1 and CDR2 sequences are SGHRS and YFSETQ. Trimming took 4 bases from V and 1 from J; bases not matched to a gene: 11. The CDR3 covers 16 residues.

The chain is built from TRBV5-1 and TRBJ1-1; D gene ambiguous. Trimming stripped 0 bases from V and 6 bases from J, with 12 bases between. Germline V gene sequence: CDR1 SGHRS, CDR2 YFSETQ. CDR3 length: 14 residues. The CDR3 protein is CASSLATSLAEAFF. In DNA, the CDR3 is TGCGCCAGCAGCTTGGCCACGTCATTAGCTGAAGCTTTCTTT.

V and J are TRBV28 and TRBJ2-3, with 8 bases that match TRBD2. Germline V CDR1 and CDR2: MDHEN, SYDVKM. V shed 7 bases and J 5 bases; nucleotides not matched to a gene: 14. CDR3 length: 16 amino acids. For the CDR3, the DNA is TGTGCCAGCACCCGGGGGGCTAGCGGGCTGGTAGATACGCAGTATTTT. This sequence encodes CASTRGASGLVDTQYF.

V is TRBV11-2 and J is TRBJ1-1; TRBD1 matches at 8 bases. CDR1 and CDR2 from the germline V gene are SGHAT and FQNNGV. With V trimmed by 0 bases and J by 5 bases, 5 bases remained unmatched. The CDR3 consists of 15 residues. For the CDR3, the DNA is TGTGCCAGCAGCTTAGATCAGGGGGCGCGGACTGAAGCTTTCTTT. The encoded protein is CASSLDQGARTEAFF.

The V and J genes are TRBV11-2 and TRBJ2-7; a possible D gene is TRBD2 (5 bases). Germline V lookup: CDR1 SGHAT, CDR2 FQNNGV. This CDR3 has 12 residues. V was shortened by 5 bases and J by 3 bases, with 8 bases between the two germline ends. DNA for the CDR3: TGTGCCAGCAGCGCGGCGGGCTACGAGCAGTACTTC. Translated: CASSAAGYEQYF.

In DNA, the CDR3 is TGTGCCAGCAGCCAAAACGGGGACAGTGGTACGCAGTATTTT. Its translation: CASSQNGDSGTQYF. The chain employs TRBV6-5 and TRBJ2-3; TRBD1 matches 7 bases. The CDR3 has 14 residues. V was clipped by 6 bases and J by 8 bases; unmatched bases: 11. Germline CDR1 and CDR2: MNHEY and SVGAGI.

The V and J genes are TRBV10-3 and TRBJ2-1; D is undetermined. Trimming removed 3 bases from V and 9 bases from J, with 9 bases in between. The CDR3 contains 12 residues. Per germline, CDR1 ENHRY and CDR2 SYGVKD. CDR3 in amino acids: CAISDPPSEQFF. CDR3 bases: TGTGCCATCAGTGACCCCCCCAGTGAGCAGTTCTTC.

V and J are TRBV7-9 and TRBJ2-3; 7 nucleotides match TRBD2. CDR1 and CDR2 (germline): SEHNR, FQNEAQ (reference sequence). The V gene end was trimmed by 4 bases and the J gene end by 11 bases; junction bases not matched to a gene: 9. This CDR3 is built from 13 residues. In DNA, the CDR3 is TGTGCCAGCAGCTGGGGACTATCGGGCGGGCAGTATTTT. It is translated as CASSWGLSGGQYF.

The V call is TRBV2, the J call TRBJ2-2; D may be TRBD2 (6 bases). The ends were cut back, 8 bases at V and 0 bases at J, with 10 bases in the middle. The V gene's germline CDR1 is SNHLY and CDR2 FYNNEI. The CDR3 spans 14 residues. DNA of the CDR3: TGTGCCAGCGGCGGGACCACGAACACCGGGGAGCTGTTTTTT. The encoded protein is CASGGTTNTGELFF.

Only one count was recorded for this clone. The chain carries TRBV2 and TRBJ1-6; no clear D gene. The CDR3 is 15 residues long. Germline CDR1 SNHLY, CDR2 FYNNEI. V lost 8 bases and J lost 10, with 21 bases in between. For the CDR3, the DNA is TGTGCCAGCGGTCGGGAATCCTCTAGCGGCTCACCCCTCCACTTT. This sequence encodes CASGRESSSGSPLHF.

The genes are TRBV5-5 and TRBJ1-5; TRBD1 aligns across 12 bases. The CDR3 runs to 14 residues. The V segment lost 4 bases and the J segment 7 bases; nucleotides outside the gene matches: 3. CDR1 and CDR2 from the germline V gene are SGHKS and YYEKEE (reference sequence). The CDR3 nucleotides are TGTGCCAGCAGCGCGGGGACAGGGGGCCAGCCCCAGCATTTT. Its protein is CASSAGTGGQPQHF.

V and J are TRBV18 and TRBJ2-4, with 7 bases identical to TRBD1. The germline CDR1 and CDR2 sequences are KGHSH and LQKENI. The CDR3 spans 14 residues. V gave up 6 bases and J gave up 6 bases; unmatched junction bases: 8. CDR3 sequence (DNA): TGTGCCAGCTCGCCTCCGGGACAGCCAAACATTCAGTACTTC. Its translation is CASSPPGQPNIQYF.

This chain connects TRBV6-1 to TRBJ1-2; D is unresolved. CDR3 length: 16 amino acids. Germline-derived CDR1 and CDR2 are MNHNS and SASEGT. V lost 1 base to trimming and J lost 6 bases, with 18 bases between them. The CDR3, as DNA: TGTGCCAGCAGTGAAGGGGCGGGCTCGGGGTTGGATGGCTACACCTTC. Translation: CASSEGAGSGLDGYTF.

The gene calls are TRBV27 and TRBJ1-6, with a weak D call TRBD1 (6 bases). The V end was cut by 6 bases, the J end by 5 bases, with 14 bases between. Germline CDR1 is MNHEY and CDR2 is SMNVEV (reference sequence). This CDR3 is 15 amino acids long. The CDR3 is CASRSGAPNNSPLHF. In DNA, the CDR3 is TGTGCCAGCAGATCAGGGGCCCCAAATAATTCACCCCTCCACTTT.

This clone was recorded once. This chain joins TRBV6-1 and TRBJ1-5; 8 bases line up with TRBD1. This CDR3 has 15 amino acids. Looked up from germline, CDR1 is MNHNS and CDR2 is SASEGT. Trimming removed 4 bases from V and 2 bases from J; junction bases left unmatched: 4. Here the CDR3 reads CASSAQGGGNQPQHF. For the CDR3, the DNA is TGTGCCAGCAGTGCACAGGGGGGGGGCAATCAGCCCCAGCATTTT.

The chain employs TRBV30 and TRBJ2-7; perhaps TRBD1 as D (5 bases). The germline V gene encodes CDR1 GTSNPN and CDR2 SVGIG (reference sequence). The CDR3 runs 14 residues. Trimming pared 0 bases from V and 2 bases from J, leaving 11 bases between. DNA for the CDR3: TGTGCCTGGAGTGTAGGTCAGGGTGCCTACGAGCAGTACTTC. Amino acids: CAWSVGQGAYEQYF.

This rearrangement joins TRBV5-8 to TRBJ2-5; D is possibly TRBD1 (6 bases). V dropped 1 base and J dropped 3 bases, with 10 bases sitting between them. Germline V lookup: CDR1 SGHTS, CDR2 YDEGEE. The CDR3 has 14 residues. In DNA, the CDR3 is TGTGCCAGCAGCTTGTGGGCAGGGGAAGAGACCCAGTACTTC. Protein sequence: CASSLWAGEETQYF.

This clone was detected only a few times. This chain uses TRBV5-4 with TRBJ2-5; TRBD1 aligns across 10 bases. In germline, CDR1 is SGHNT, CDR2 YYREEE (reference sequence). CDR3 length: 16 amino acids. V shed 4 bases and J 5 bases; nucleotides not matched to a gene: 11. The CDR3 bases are TGTGCCAGCAGCGGAGCCGGGACAGGGGTTTTGGAGACCCAGTACTTC. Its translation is CASSGAGTGVLETQYF.

CDR3 DNA sequence: TGCGCCAGCAGTCCTAGCGGGAGATACGAGCAGTACTTC. Its translation is CASSPSGRYEQYF. This sequence joins TRBV5-1 and TRBJ2-7; 10 bases agree with TRBD2. The germline V gene encodes CDR1 SGHRS and CDR2 YFSETQ. Unmatched junction bases numbered 3, after V lost 5 bases and J lost 4 bases. The length of the CDR3 is 13 residues.

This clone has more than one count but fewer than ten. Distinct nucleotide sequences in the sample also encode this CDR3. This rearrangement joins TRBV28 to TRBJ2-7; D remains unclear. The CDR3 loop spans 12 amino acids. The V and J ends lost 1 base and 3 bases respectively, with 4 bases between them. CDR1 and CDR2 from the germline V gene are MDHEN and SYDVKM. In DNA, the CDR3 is TGTGCCAGCAGTTTATCGGGCTACGAGCAGTACTTC. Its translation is CASSLSGYEQYF.

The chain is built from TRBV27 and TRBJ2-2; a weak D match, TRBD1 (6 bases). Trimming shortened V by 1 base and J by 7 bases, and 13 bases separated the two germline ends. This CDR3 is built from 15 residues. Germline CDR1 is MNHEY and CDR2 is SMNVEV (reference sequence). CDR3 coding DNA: TGTGCCAGCAGTTTATTAAGTAGGGGGTTCGGGGAGCTGTTTTTT. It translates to CASSLLSRGFGELFF.

The CDR3 DNA is TGTGCCAGTAGGAAGCGGTCCTACAATGAGCAGTTCTTC. Residues: CASRKRSYNEQFF. This chain joins TRBV19 and TRBJ2-1; weak D call: TRBD2 (5 bases). The CDR3 covers 13 residues. Trimming pared 6 bases from V and 1 base from J, leaving 7 bases between. Germline V lookup: CDR1 LNHDA, CDR2 SQIVND (reference sequence).

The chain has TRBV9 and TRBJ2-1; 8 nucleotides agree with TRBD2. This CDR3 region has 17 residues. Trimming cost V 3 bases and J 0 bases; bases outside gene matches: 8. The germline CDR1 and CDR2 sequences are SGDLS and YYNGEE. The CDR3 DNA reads TGTGCCAGCAGCGAACCGACTAGCGCCAGCTCCTACAATGAGCAGTTCTTC. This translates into CASSEPTSASSYNEQFF.